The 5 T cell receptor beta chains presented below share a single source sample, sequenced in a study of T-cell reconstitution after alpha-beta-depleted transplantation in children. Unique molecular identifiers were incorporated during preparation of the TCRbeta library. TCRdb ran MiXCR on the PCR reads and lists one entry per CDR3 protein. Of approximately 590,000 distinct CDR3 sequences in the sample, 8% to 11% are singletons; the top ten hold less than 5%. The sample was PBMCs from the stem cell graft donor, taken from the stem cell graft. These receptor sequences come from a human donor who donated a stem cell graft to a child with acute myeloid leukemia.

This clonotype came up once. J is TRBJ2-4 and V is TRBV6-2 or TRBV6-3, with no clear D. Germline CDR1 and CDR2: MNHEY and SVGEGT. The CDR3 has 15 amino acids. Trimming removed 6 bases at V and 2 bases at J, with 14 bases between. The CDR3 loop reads CASRSLWAPKNIQYF. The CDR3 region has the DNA TGTGCCAGCAGGTCCCTCTGGGCGCCCAAAAACATTCAGTACTTC.

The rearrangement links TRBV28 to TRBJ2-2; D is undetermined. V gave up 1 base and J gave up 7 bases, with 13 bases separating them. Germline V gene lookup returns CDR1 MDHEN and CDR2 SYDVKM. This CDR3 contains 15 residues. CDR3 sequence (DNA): TGTGCCAGCAGTTTATTCTCGGCTTTGGGCGGGGAGCTGTTTTTT. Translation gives CASSLFSALGGELFF. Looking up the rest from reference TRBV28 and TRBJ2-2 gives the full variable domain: DVKVTQSSRYLVKRTGEKVFLECVQDMDHENMFWYRQDPGLGLRLIYFSYDVKMKEKGDIPEGYSVSREKKERFSLILESASTNQTSMYLCASSLFSALGGELFFGEGSRLTVL.

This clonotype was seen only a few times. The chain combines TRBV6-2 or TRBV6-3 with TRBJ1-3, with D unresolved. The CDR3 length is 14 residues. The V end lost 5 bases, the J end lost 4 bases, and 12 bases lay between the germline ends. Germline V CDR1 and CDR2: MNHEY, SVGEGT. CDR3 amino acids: CASSRDTKGNTIYF. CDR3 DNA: TGTGCCAGCAGTCGAGACACCAAAGGAAACACCATATATTTT.

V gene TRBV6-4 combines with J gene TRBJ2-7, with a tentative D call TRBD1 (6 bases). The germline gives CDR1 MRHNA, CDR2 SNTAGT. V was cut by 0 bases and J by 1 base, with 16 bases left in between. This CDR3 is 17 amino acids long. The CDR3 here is CASSDSGDMRGSYEQYF. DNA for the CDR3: TGTGCCAGCAGTGACTCTGGGGACATGAGAGGATCCTACGAGCAGTACTTC.

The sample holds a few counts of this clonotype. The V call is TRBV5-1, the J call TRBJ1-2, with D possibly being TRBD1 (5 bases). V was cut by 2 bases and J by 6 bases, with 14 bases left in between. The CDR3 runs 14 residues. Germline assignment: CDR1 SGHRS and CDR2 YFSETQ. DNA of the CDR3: TGCGCCAGCAGCTTATACAGAGGGACGGATGGCTACACCTTC. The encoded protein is CASSLYRGTDGYTF.